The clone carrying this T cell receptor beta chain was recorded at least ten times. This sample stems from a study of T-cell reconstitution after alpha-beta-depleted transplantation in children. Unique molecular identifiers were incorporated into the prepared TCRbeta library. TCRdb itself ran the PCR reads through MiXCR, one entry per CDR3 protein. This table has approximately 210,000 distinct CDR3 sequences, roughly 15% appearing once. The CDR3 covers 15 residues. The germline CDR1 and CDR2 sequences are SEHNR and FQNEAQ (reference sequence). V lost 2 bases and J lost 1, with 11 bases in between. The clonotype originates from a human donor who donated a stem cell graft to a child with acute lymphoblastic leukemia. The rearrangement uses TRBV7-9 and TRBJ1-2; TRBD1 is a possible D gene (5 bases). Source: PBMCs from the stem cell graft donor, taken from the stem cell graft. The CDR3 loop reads CASSLRGARNYGYTF. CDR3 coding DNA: TGTGCCAGCAGCTTAAGGGGCGCGCGTAACTATGGCTACACCTTC.